This TCR beta chain was recorded in a study of cytomegalovirus exposure and HLA in healthy donors. The CDR3 has 15 residues. Germline V CDR1 and CDR2: SGHRS, YFSETQ. Germline trimming cut 4 bases from V and 7 bases from J; bases unmatched to any gene: 10. In the case of this clone: No antigen is known for it.

Assay used: immunoSEQ multiplex PCR; TCRdb lists only in-frame clones, some missing. There are hundreds of thousands of clones in the sample; approximately 87% occur only once, and 4.5% to 7% lies in the top ten. Whole-study findings and limits: Some public TCRs appeared in many individuals, while most sequences were rare. The study designated some 180 TCR beta chains cytomegalovirus-associated.

Sequencing input: PBMCs. The clonotype was recovered from a woman between 18 and 30 years old in good health and CMV-seronegative. The chain carries TRBV5-1 and TRBJ2-2; TRBD2 agrees at 7 bases. The CDR3 DNA follows: TGCGCCAGCAGCCAGTCGGCGGGGGTTAGCGGGGAGCTGTTTTTT. Amino acid sequence: CASSQSAGVSGELFF.